This TCR beta chain was sequenced for a study of identical twins. Study outcomes and limitations: Out-of-frame TCR alpha sharing in monozygotic twins exceeded recombination model predictions.

About this clonotype: No antigen is known for it. The junction does not match germline at one end; this may be a read error.

Germline V gives CDR1 MNHEY, CDR2 SMNVEV (reference sequence). The CDR3 covers 15 residues. One entry per CDR3 protein, called by TCRdb with MiXCR from the 5' RACE reads. The sample has 500,000 to 700,000 distinct CDR3 sequences, less than 9% seen once. The same data also went into a second study, on yellow fever vaccine responses in identical twins. That source adds: As reported, the vaccine T cell response of twins seemed partly convergent and partly personalized.

The chain has TRBV27 and TRBJ2-2, with a possible D match to TRBD1 (8 bases). The TCR originated in a woman between 18 and 30 years old in good health. Sample: PBMCs. The CDR3 nucleotides are TGTGCCAGCAGAGCGGGACAGGCGGACACCGTGGAGCTGTTTTTT. Amino acids: CASRAGQADTVELFF.